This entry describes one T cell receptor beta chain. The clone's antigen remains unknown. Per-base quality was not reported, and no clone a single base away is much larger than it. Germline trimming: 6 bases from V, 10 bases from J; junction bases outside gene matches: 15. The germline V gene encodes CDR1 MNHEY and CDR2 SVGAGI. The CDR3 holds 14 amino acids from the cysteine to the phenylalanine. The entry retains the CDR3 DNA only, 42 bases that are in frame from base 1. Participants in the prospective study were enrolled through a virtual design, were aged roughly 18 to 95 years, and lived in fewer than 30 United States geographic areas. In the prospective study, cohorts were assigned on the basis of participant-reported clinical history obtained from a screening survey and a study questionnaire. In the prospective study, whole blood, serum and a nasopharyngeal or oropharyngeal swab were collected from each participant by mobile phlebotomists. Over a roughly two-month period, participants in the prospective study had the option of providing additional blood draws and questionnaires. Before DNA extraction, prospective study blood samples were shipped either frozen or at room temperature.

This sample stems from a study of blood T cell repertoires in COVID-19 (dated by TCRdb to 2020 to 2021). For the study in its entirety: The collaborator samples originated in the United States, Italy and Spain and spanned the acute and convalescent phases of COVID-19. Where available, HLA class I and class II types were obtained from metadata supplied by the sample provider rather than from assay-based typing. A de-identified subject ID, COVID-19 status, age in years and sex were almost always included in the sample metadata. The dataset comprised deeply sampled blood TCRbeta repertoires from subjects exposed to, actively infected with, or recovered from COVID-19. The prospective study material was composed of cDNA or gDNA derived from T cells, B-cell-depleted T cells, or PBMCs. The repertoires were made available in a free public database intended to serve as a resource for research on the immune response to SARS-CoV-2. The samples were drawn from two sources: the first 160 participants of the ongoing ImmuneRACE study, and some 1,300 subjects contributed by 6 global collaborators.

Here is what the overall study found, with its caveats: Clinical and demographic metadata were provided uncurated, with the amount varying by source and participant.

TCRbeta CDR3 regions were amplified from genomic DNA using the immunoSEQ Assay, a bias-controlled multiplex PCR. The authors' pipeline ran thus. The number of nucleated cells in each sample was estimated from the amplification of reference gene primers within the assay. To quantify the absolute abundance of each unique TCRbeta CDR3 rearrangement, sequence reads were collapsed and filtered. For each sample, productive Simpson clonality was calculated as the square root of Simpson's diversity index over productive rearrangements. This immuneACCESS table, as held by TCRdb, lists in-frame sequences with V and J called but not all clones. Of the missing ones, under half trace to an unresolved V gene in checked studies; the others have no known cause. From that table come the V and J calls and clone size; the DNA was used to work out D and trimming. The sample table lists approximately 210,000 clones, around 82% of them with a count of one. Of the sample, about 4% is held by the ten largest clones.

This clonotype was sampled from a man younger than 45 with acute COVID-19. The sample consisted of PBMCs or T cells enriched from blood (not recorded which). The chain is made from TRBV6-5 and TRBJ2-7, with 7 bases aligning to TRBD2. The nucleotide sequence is TGTGCCAGCAGATTTCGTGGGGGGGAGGGGAAACAGTACTTC. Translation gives CASRFRGGEGKQYF.